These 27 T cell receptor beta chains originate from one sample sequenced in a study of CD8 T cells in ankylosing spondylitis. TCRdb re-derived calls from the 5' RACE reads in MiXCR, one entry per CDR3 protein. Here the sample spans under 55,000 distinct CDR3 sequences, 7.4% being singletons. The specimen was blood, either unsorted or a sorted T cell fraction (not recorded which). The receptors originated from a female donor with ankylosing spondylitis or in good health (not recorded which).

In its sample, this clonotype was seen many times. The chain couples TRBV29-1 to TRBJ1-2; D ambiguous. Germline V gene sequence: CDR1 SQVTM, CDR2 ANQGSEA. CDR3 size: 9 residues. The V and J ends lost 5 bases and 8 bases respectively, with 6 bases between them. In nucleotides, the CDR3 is TGCAGCGTTTCGGACGGCTACACCTTC. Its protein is CSVSDGYTF.

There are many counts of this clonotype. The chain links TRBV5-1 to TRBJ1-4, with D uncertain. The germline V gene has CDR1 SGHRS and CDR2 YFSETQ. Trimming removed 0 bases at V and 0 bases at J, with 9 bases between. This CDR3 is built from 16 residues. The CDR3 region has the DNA TGCGCCAGCAGCTTGGCCCCCAGATCAACTAATGAAAAACTGTTTTTT. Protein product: CASSLAPRSTNEKLFF.

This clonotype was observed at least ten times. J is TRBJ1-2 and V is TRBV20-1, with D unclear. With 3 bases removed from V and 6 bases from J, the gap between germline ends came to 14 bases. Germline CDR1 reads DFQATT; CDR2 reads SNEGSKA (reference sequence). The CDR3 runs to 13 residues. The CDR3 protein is CSASVAGPDGYTF. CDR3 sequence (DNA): TGCAGTGCTAGTGTTGCGGGTCCGGATGGCTACACCTTC.

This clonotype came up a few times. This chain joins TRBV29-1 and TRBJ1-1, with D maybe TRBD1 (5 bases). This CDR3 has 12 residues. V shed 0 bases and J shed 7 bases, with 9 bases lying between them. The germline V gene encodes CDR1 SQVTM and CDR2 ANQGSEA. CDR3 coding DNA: TGCAGCGTTGAAGATCTCGGGGGTGAAGCTTTCTTT. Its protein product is CSVEDLGGEAFF. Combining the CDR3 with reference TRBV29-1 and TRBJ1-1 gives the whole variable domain SAVISQKPSRDICQRGTSLTIQCQVDSQVTMMFWYRQQPGQSLTLIATANQGSEATYESGFVIDKFPISRPNLTFSTLTVSNMSPEDSSIYLCSVEDLGGEAFFGQGTRLTVV.

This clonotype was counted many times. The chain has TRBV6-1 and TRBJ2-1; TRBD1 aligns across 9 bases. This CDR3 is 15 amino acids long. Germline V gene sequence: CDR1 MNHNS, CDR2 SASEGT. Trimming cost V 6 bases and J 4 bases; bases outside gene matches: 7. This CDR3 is CASRTGTGTYNEQFF. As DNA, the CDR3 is TGTGCCAGCAGGACAGGGACAGGGACATACAATGAGCAGTTCTTC.

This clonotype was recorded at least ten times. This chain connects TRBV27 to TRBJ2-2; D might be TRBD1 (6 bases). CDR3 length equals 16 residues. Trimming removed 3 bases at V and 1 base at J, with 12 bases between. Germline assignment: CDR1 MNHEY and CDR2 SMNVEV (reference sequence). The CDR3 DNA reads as TGTGCCAGCAGTTTGATCGGACAGATGAACACCGGGGAGCTGTTTTTT. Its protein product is CASSLIGQMNTGELFF.

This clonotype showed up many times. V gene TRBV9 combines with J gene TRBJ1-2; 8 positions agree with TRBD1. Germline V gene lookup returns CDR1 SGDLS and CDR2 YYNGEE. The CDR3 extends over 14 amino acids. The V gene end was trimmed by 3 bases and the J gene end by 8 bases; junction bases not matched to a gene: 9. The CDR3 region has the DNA TGTGCCAGCAGCGGATGGGGCGGGACAGGCGGCTACACCTTC. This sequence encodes CASSGWGGTGGYTF. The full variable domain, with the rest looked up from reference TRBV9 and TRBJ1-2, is DSGVTQTPKHLITATGQRVTLRCSPRSGDLSVYWYQQSLDQGLQFLIQYYNGEERAKGNILERFSAQQFPDLHSELNLSSLELGDSALYFCASSGWGGTGGYTFGSGTRLTVV.

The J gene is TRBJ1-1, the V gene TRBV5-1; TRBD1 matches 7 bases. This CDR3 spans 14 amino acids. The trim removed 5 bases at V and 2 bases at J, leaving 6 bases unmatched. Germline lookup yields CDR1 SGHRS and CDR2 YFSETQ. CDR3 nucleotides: TGCGCCAGCAGTCGGGGGACAGTCAACACTGAAGCTTTCTTT. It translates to CASSRGTVNTEAFF.

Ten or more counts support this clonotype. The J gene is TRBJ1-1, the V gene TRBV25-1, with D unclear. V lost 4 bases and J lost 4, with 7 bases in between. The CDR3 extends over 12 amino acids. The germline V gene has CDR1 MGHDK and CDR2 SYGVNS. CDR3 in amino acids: CASSGDGTEAFF. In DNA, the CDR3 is TGTGCCAGCAGTGGGGATGGCACTGAAGCTTTCTTT.

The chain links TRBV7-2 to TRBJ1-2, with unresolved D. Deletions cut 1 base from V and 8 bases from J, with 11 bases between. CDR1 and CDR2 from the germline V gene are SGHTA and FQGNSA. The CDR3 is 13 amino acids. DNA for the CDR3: TGTGCCAGCAGCTTAGAAGGGAAGTACGGCTACACCTTC. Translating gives CASSLEGKYGYTF. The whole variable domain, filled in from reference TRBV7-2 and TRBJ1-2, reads GAGVSQSPSNKVTEKGKDVELRCDPISGHTALYWYRQSLGQGLEFLIYFQGNSAPDKSGLPSDRFSAERTGGSVSTLTIQRTQQEDSAVYLCASSLEGKYGYTFGSGTRLTVV.

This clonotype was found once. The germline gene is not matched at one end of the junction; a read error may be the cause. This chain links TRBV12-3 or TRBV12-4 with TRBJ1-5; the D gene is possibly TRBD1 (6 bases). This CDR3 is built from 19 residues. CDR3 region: CTSCLGPGRGAGSNQPQHF. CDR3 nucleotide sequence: TGTACCAGCTGTTTAGGCCCAGGGCGGGGGGCAGGAAGCAATCAGCCCCAGCATTTT.

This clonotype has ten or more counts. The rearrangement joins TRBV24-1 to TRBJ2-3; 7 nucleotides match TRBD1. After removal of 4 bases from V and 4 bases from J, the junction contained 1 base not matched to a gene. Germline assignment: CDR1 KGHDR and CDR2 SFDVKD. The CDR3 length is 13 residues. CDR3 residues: CATSETGPDTQYF. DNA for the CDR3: TGTGCCACCAGTGAGACAGGGCCAGATACGCAGTATTTT.

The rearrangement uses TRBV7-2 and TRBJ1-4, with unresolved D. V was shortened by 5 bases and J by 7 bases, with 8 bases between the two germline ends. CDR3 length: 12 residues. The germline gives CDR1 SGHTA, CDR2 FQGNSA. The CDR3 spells CASSRNGEKLFF. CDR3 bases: TGTGCCAGCAGCAGAAACGGTGAAAAACTGTTTTTT.

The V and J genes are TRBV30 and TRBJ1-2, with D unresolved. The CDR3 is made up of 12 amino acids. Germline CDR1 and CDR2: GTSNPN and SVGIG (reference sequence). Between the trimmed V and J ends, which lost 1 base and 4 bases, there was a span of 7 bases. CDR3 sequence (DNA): TGTGCCTGGAGTGGGGCGTCCTATGGCTACACCTTC. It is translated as CAWSGASYGYTF.

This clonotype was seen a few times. The CDR3 sequence: CASSSSQVFYEQYF. The CDR3 DNA is TGTGCCAGCAGCTCGAGCCAGGTTTTCTACGAGCAGTACTTC. The V gene is TRBV7-2, the J gene TRBJ2-7; D gene unclear. Germline lookup yields CDR1 SGHTA and CDR2 FQGNSA. V was cut by 4 bases and J by 3 bases, with 13 bases left in between. The CDR3 runs to 14 residues.

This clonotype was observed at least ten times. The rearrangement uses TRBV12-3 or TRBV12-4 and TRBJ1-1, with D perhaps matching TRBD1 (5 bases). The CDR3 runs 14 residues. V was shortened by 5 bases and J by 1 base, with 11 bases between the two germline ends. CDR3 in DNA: TGTGCCAGCAGTCAACAGGAGGAGAACACTGAAGCTTTCTTT. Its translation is CASSQQEENTEAFF.

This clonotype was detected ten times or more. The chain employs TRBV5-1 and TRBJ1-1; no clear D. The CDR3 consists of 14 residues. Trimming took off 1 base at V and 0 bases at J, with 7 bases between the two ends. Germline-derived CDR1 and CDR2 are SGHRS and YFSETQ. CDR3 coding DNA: TGCGCCAGCAGCTTGACAGTCATGAACACTGAAGCTTTCTTT. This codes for CASSLTVMNTEAFF.

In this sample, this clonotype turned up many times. In DNA, the CDR3 is TGTGCCATCAGTGAGACTAGCGGGGGGCCGACCTACGAGCAGTACTTC. It codes for CAISETSGGPTYEQYF. This rearrangement joins TRBV10-3 to TRBJ2-7; 12 bases map to TRBD2. Germline V gene lookup returns CDR1 ENHRY and CDR2 SYGVKD. V was pared by 2 bases and J by 2 bases, with 4 bases of the junction left unmatched. The CDR3 consists of 16 residues.

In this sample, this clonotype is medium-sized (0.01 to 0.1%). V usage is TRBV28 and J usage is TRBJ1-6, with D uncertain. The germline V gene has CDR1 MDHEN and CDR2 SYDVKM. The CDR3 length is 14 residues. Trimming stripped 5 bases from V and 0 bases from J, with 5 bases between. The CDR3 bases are TGTGCCAGCAGTGGGAGCTCCTATAATTCACCCCTCCACTTT. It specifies CASSGSSYNSPLHF.

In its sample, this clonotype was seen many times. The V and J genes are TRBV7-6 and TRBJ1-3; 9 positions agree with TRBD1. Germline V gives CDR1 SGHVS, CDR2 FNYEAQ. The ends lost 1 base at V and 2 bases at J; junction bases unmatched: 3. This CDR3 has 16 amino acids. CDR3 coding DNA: TGTGCCAGCAGCTTAGGGGGACAGGGTCCTGGAAACACCATATATTTT. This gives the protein CASSLGGQGPGNTIYF.

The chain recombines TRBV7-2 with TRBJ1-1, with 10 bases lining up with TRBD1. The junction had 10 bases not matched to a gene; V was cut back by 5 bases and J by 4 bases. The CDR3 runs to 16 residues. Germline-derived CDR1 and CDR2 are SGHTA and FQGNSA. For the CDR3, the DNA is TGTGCCAGCAGCCGGCGACAGGGGGCGGGAAGCACTGAAGCTTTCTTT. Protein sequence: CASSRRQGAGSTEAFF.

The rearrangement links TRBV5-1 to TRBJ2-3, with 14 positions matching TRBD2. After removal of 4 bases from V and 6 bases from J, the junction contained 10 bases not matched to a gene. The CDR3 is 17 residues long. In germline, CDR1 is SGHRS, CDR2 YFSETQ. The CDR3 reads CASSGKTSGGAADTQYF. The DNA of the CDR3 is TGCGCCAGCAGCGGAAAGACTAGCGGGGGGGCAGCTGATACGCAGTATTTT.

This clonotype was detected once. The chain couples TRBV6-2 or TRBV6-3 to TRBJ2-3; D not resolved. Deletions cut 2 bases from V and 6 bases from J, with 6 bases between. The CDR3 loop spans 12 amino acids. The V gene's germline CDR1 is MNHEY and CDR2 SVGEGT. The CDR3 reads CASSYRSDTQYF. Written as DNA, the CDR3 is TGTGCCAGCAGTTACCGTTCCGATACGCAGTATTTT.

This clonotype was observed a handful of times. The CDR3 region is CASSRGVGQPQHF. The CDR3 DNA reads TGTGCCAGCAGTAGGGGGGTCGGGCAGCCCCAGCATTTT. The V gene is TRBV6-1, the J gene TRBJ1-5, with D perhaps matching TRBD1 (6 bases). The CDR3 totals 13 residues. Germline CDR1 MNHNS, CDR2 SASEGT. V lost 5 bases, J lost 7 bases, and 12 bases lay in between.

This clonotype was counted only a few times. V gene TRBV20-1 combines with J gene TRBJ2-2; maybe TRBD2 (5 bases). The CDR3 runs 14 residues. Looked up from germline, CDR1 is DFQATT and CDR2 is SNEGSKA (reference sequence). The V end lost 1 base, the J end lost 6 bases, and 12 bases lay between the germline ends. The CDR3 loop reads CSARGLAMAGELFF. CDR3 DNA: TGCAGTGCTAGAGGATTAGCGATGGCCGGGGAGCTGTTTTTT.

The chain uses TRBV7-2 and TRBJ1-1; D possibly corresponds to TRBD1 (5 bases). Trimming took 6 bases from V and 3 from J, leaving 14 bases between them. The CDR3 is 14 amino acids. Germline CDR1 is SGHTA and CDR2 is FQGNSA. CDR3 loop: CASRGVGPDTEAFF. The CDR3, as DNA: TGTGCCAGCAGGGGGGTGGGTCCGGACACTGAAGCTTTCTTT.

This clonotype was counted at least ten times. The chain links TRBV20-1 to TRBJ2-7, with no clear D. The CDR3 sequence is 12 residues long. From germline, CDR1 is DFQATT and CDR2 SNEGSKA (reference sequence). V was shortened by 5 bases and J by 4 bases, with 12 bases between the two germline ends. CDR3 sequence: CSALSGGYEQYV. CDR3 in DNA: TGCAGTGCTTTGTCCGGCGGATACGAGCAGTACGTC.